This T cell receptor beta chain was obtained from a study of blood T cell repertoires in COVID-19. The germline V and J ends were trimmed by 3 bases and 4 bases, with 9 bases remaining between them. This CDR3 has 13 amino acids. The germline V gene encodes CDR1 MNHNS and CDR2 SASEGT. Original handling: How many nucleated cells were present was estimated from reference gene primer amplification. The table came from immunoSEQ multiplex PCR; TCRdb's copy has only in-frame clones and leaves some out. The D gene and trimming were derived from the DNA, and the V and J assignments and clone size from that table. In the table there are over 150,000 clones, approximately 84% of which are singletons. Enrolled during active infection, Seattle patients were then followed longitudinally.

The rearrangement links TRBV6-1 to TRBJ2-5; D is undetermined. The sequence was obtained from a woman in her sixties or seventies with COVID-19, enrolled during active disease. Material for sequencing was peripheral blood. CDR3 nucleotides: TGTGCCAGCAGTGATGTGAGTACAGAGACCCAGTACTTC. Residues: CASSDVSTETQYF.